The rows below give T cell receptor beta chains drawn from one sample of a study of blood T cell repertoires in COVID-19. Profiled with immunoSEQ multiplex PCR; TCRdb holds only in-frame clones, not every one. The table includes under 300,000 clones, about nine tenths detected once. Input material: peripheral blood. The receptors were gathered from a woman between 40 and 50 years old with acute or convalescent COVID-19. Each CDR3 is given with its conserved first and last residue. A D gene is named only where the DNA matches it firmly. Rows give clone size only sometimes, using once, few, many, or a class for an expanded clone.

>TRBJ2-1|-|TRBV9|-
TGTGCCAGCAGCGTAGCAGGCGAGCTCAGCTCCTACAATGAGCAGTTCTTC
CASSVAGELSSYNEQFF
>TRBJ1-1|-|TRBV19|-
TGTGCCAGTAGTATAGATATCCCCCCTAGGACTGAAGCTTTCTTT
CASSIDIPPRTEAFF
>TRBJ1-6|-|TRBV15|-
TGTGCCACCAGCAGAGAAGTCCTGACCGGGAATTCACCCCTCCACTTT
CATSREVLTGNSPLHF
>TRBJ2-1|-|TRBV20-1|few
TGCGCAGGCACAGGGGCCGGGAGGCAGTTCTTC
CAGTGAGRQFF
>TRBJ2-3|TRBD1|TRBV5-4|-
TGTGCCAGCAGCGTGGACAGGCAGCCCACAGATACGCAGTATTTT
CASSVDRQPTDTQYF
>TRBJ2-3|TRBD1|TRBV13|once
TGTGCCAGCAGCTCAAGGGACAGGGTAACAGATACGCAGTATTTT
CASSSRDRVTDTQYF
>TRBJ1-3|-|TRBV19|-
TGTGCCAGCGGTAGCTACTCTGGAAACACCATATATTTT
CASGSYSGNTIYF
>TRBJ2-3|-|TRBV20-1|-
TGCAGTGCTACAGGGCAAGATACGCAGTATTTT
CSATGQDTQYF
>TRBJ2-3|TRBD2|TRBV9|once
TGTGCCAGCAGCCTCCGACTAGCGACTAGCACAGATACGCAGTATTTT
CASSLRLATSTDTQYF
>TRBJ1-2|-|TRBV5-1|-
TGCGCCAGCAGCTTGGGTTTGGACAGCAGCCTCTATGGCTACACCTTC
CASSLGLDSSLYGYTF
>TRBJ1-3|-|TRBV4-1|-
TGCGCCAGCAGCCAAGAATGGGCAGCTGGAAACACCATATATTTT
CASSQEWAAGNTIYF
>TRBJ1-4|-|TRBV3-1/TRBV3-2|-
TGTGCCAGCAGTCAAACAGGGAGAGATAATGAAAAACTGTTTTTT
CASSQTGRDNEKLFF
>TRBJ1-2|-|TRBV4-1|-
TGCGCCAGCAGCCAAGGGTCCCGTGGGGCAGCTGGCTACACCTTC
CASSQGSRGAAGYTF
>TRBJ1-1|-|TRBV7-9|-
TGTGCCAGCAGCTTAGGGCAGAACACTGAAGCTTTCTTT
CASSLGQNTEAFF
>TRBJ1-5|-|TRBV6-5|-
TGTGCCAGCAGTTACTCGAGGGCAGGGGATCAGCCCCAGCATTTT
CASSYSRAGDQPQHF
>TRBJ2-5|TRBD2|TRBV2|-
TGTGCCAGCGCCAAAGGACTAGCGGATATTGAGACCCAGTACTTC
CASAKGLADIETQYF
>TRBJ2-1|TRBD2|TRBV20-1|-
TGCAGTGCCTATAGCGGGGATCTGCAGTTCTTC
CSAYSGDLQFF
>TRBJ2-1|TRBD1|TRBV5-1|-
TGCGCCAGCAGCCTACGGGACAGGGGGTCGAACAATGAGCAGTTCTTC
CASSLRDRGSNNEQFF
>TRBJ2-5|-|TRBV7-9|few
TGTGCCAGCAGCCTTAGAGGGTCAGCCAGGGGCGAGACCCAGTACTTC
CASSLRGSARGETQYF
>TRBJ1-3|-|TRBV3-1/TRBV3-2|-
TGTGCCAGCAGCCTGGGACAAAAAGGAAACACCATATATTTT
CASSLGQKGNTIYF
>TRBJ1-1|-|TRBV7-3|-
TGTGCCAGCAGCTTAACTATGAACACTGAAGCTTTCTTT
CASSLTMNTEAFF
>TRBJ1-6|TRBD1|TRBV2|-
TGTGCCAGCATTCTTGACAGGGGGAGAAATTCACCCCTCCACTTT
CASILDRGRNSPLHF
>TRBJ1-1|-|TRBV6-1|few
TGTGCCAGCAGTGAAGGGGCAGCCCACACTGAAGCTTTCTTT
CASSEGAAHTEAFF
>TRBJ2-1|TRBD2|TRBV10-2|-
TGCGCCAGCGGACTAGCAAACAATGAGCAGTTCTTC
CASGLANNEQFF
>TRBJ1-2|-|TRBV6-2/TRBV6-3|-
TGTGCCAGCAGTTACTCGATTGGCGGGGATGGCTACACCTTC
CASSYSIGGDGYTF
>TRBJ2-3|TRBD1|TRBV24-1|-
TGTGCCGAAATAATGACAGGGGACGGCACAGATACGCAGTATTTT
CAEIMTGDGTDTQYF
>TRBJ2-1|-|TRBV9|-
TGTGCCAGCAGCCCGACTAGAAGGAGGTGGTTCGACGAGCAGTTCTTC
CASSPTRRRWFDEQFF
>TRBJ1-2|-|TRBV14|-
TGTGCCAGCAGCTCCCAGGAACAGGGTCTTGGCGGCTACACCTTC
CASSSQEQGLGGYTF
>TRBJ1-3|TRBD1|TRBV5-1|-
TGCGCCAGCAGCTTGGAGGGACAGAAAGGAAACACCATATATTTT
CASSLEGQKGNTIYF
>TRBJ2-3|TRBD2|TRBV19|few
TGTGCCAGTAGACCCAGTATGATTCGGACTAGCAGCGATACGCAGTATTTT
CASRPSMIRTSSDTQYF
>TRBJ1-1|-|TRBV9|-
TGTGCCAGCAGCGTAGTGGGGATGGGAGGCACTGAAGCTTTCTTT
CASSVVGMGGTEAFF
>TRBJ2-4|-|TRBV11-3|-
TGTGCCAGCAGCTCAGGACTGGGCGAAAACATTCAGTACTTC
CASSSGLGENIQYF
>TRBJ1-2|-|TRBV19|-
TGTGCCAGTAGTCGCGGGTTGACGGGCTACACCTTC
CASSRGLTGYTF
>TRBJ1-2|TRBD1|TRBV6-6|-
TGTGCCAGCAGTCAACACCGGACAGGGACTTACTTCTATGGCTACACCTTC
CASSQHRTGTYFYGYTF
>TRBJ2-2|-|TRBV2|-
TGTGCCAGCAGGGCCGATTGGTCCGGGGAGCTGTTTTTT
CASRADWSGELFF
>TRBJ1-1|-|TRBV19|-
TGTGCCAGTAGTATAACACGGGGGGCTCCTAGAAGCACTGAAGCTTTCTTT
CASSITRGAPRSTEAFF
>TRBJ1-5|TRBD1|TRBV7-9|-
TGTGCCAGCAGCTCCGGACAGGCCCTGGGGAAGCCCCAGCATTTT
CASSSGQALGKPQHF
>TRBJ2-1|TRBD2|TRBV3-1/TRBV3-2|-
TGTGCCAGCAGCCTAAGCGGGGGGGCCCCCAATGAGCAGTTCTTC
CASSLSGGAPNEQFF
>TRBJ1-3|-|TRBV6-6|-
TGTGCCAGCAGTTACTCGATTATAGGGGCTGGAAACACCATATATTTT
CASSYSIIGAGNTIYF
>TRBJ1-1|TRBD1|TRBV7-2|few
TGTGCCAGCAGCTTAGGGACAGGGATGAACACTGAAGCTTTCTTT
CASSLGTGMNTEAFF
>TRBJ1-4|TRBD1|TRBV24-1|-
TGTGCCACCAGTGACCCGGGACAGCATGAAAAACTGTTTTTT
CATSDPGQHEKLFF
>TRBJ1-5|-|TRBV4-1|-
TGCGCCAGCAGCCAAGACAGGTACAGCAATCAGCCCCAGCATTTT
CASSQDRYSNQPQHF
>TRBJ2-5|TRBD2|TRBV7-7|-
TGTGCCAGCAGCTGGACTAGCGGGTTCCAAGAGACCCAGTACTTC
CASSWTSGFQETQYF
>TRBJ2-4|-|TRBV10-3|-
TGTGCCATCAGTGAGGGCAGGGGAGACATTCAGTACTTC
CAISEGRGDIQYF
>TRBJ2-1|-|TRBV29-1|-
TGCAGCGTTGTAAGGGGGGGCGCCTACAATGAGCAGTTCTTC
CSVVRGGAYNEQFF
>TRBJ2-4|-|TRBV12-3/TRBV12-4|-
TGTGCCAGCAGTTCTACAAACATTCAGTACTTC
CASSSTNIQYF
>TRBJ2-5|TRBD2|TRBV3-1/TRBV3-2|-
TGTGCCAGCAGAAGATGGGACTACCTGCAAGAGACCCAGTACTTC
CASRRWDYLQETQYF